A single sample is the source of the 27 T cell receptor beta chains below, sequenced in a study of monozygotic twins with inflammatory bowel disease. Following a re-call of the 5' RACE reads, TCRdb has one entry per CDR3 protein and lacks DNA. This sample's table reports approximately 390,000 distinct CDR3 sequences. Material: blood. Receptors were obtained from a human donor with ulcerative colitis or Crohn's disease, or a healthy co-twin of an affected twin (not recorded which).

The V gene is TRBV4-1, the J gene TRBJ2-1; TCRdb lists TRBD2, though no DNA is available to test this call. Germline V gene data show CDR1 as MGHRA and CDR2 as YSYEKL. The CDR3 sequence is 15 residues long. CDR3 region: CASSPRLAANNEQFF.

The chain employs TRBV12-3 or TRBV12-4 and TRBJ2-7; there is no DNA to check the TCRdb D call of TRBD1. The CDR3 has 15 residues. The CDR3 protein is CASSRLGQGAREQYF.

This rearrangement joins TRBV20-1 to TRBJ2-7; TCRdb lists TRBD1, though no DNA is available to test this call. From germline, CDR1 is DFQATT and CDR2 SNEGSKA (reference sequence). The CDR3 spans 12 residues. CDR3 sequence reads: CSAVQGSYEQYF.

The chain recombines TRBV13 with TRBJ2-5; the D call of TRBD2 rests on TCRdb alone, since no DNA is present to check it. This CDR3 is built from 13 residues. CDR1 is PRHDT and CDR2 is FYEKMQ in the germline V gene (reference sequence). This CDR3 is CASSAGLVETQYF. The full variable domain, completed using reference TRBV13 and TRBJ2-5, is AAGVIQSPRHLIKEKRETATLKCYPIPRHDTVYWYQQGPGQDPQFLISFYEKMQSDKGSIPDRFSAQQFSDYHSELNMSSLELGDSALYFCASSAGLVETQYFGPGTRLLVL.

The chain links TRBV6-6 to TRBJ2-1. The CDR3 totals 13 residues. Per the germline V gene, CDR1 is MNHNY and CDR2 is SVGAGI (reference sequence). CDR3 sequence: CASSYRAEREQFF.

The rearrangement joins TRBV5-4 to TRBJ1-1. CDR3 length: 15 residues. Germline V gives CDR1 SGHNT, CDR2 YYREEE (reference sequence). The CDR3 here is CASSFFLAGNTEAFF.

The chain links TRBV27 to TRBJ2-3; no DNA is available, so the TRBD1 call from TCRdb remains unchecked. The CDR3 extends over 16 amino acids. Germline V gives CDR1 MNHEY, CDR2 SMNVEV (reference sequence). This CDR3 reads CASSVLGATSTDTQYF.

J is TRBJ2-3 and V is TRBV6-1; without DNA, the TCRdb call of TRBD2 cannot be checked. In germline, CDR1 is MNHNS, CDR2 SASEGT. This CDR3 region has 21 residues. The CDR3 spells CASSGTSTSGRAFYMGDTQYF.

This sequence joins TRBV7-9 and TRBJ1-1; TCRdb lists TRBD1, though no DNA is available to test this call. CDR1 and CDR2 (germline): SEHNR, FQNEAQ (reference sequence). The CDR3 loop spans 15 amino acids. The CDR3 loop reads CASSPSTGMDTEAFF.

J is TRBJ2-7 and V is TRBV20-1. Looked up from germline, CDR1 is DFQATT and CDR2 is SNEGSKA (reference sequence). This CDR3 comprises 11 residues. This CDR3 reads CSARASYEQYF.

The CDR3 reads CASRRGALTDTQYF. The chain carries TRBV7-9 and TRBJ2-3; TCRdb lists TRBD2, though no DNA is available to test this call. This CDR3 has 14 residues. CDR1 and CDR2 (germline): SEHNR, FQNEAQ (reference sequence).

This sequence joins TRBV7-6 and TRBJ2-7; TCRdb proposes TRBD2, but this gene call is untestable without DNA. This CDR3 spans 12 amino acids. Germline V gene data show CDR1 as SGHVS and CDR2 as FNYEAQ. The CDR3 region is CASSPWEDEQYF.

The chain links TRBV7-9 to TRBJ1-2; checking the TCRdb D call of TRBD1 is not possible without DNA. Germline V gene sequence: CDR1 SEHNR, CDR2 FQNEAQ (reference sequence). The CDR3 loop spans 16 amino acids. The CDR3 sequence is CASENQGSPKNYGYTF.

The rearrangement uses TRBV5-1 and TRBJ2-1; without DNA, the TCRdb call of TRBD1 cannot be checked. Per the germline V gene, CDR1 is SGHRS and CDR2 is YFSETQ. CDR3 length: 16 residues. This CDR3 is CASSPFGGRGMDEQFF.

This chain joins TRBV11-1 and TRBJ2-6; absent DNA, TCRdb's TRBD1 call cannot be checked. This CDR3 spans 19 amino acids. Looked up from germline, CDR1 is SGHAT and CDR2 is FQDESV (reference sequence). CDR3 loop: CASSSILGQNLSGVNVLTF.

The rearrangement uses TRBV6-2 or TRBV6-3 and TRBJ2-3; TCRdb's D gene call, TRBD1, goes unchecked for lack of DNA. This CDR3 contains 12 residues. Germline CDR1 and CDR2: MNHEY and SVGEGT. This chain's CDR3 is CASSGHTDTQYF.

This rearrangement joins TRBV30 to TRBJ2-3. This CDR3 spans 15 amino acids. In germline, CDR1 is GTSNPN, CDR2 SVGIG (reference sequence). The CDR3 loop reads CAWSVWAGRTDTQYF.

The rearrangement uses TRBV14 and TRBJ1-6. In germline, CDR1 is SGHDN, CDR2 FVKESK. CDR3 length: 13 residues. The CDR3 spells CASSPSENSPLHF.

V usage is TRBV28 and J usage is TRBJ2-7. CDR3 length: 13 amino acids. CDR1 is MDHEN and CDR2 is SYDVKM in the germline V gene. The CDR3 protein is CATSTSEAGRQTF.

V usage is TRBV29-1 and J usage is TRBJ1-2; the D gene TCRdb calls, TRBD1, cannot be checked with no DNA. Germline CDR1 and CDR2: SQVTM and ANQGSEA. The CDR3 extends over 12 amino acids. CDR3 protein: CSAQVSNYGYTF.

This chain links TRBV3-1 with TRBJ2-6; TCRdb proposes TRBD2, but this gene call is untestable without DNA. This CDR3 region has 18 residues. Germline CDR1 and CDR2: LGHDT and YNNKEL (reference sequence). CDR3 in amino acids: CASSQVGLVGPGANVLTF.

The J gene is TRBJ2-2, the V gene TRBV15; TCRdb returns TRBD2, unconfirmable since there is no DNA. Germline lookup yields CDR1 LNHNV and CDR2 YYDKDF (reference sequence). The length of the CDR3 is 16 residues. The CDR3 region is CATRLAGEGNTGELFF.

This chain uses TRBV5-1 with TRBJ2-1; TCRdb's D call of TRBD1 is untestable without DNA. CDR3 size: 15 residues. Germline CDR1 reads SGHRS; CDR2 reads YFSETQ. The CDR3 spells CASSLLTAGENEQFF.

The CDR3 sequence is CASSPRQINEKLFF. This sequence joins TRBV28 and TRBJ1-4; TCRdb proposes TRBD1, but this gene call is untestable without DNA. This CDR3 region has 14 residues. The V gene's germline CDR1 is MDHEN and CDR2 SYDVKM.

The chain recombines TRBV2 with TRBJ2-1. Germline-derived CDR1 and CDR2 are SNHLY and FYNNEI. The CDR3 extends over 14 amino acids. CDR3 loop: CASRDKTHYNEQFF.

CDR3 loop: CSAIPPLRLSYEQYF. V gene TRBV20-1 combines with J gene TRBJ2-7. CDR1 is DFQATT, CDR2 SNEGSKA, per germline (reference sequence). The CDR3 spans 15 residues.

The chain uses TRBV30 and TRBJ2-2; TCRdb names TRBD2, which stays unverified in the absence of DNA. Germline values: CDR1 GTSNPN, CDR2 SVGIG (reference sequence). The CDR3 sequence is 15 residues long. Here the CDR3 reads CAWINGALNTGELFF.